This T cell receptor beta chain was retrieved from a study of blood T cell repertoires in COVID-19. Authors' data handling: Reference gene primer amplification yielded estimated nucleated cell counts. TCRdb keeps only in-frame clones here, not all; method: immunoSEQ multiplex PCR. V and J calls and clone size are as listed in that table; D and trimming were resolved from the DNA. The table shows 350,000 to 550,000 clones, with around nine tenths occurring only once. Sequencing was performed on PBMCs or T cells enriched from blood (not recorded which). This clonotype was sampled from a woman aged 18-30 years with acute COVID-19.

CDR3 sequence: CASSPQRGSSYEQYF. The CDR3 region has the DNA TGTGCCAGCTCACCCCAGAGGGGGAGCTCCTACGAGCAGTACTTC. The V call is TRBV18, the J call TRBJ2-7; TRBD1 might be the D (6 bases). The CDR3 totals 15 residues. The V end was cut by 3 bases, the J end by 0 bases, with 12 bases between. The germline CDR1 and CDR2 sequences are KGHSH and LQKENI.